The sequence of this TCR beta chain was determined in a study of cytomegalovirus exposure and HLA in healthy donors. This clone was recorded only once. No antigen is known for it. The PCR was carried out with 60 Vbeta primers and 13 Jbeta primers. Method: immunoSEQ multiplex PCR; TCRdb's copy keeps in-frame clones and lacks some. The sample lists 75,000 to 95,000 clones, about four fifths occurring once. CDR3 length: 14 amino acids. The V gene lost 4 bases and the J gene lost 6 bases, with 16 bases spanning the gap. The germline V gene encodes CDR1 SGHRS and CDR2 YFSETQ. Study observations and caveats: Follow-up analysis later connected one missense variant in DCLRE1C with trimming of TCR beta V- and J-genes. Earlier analysis looked at TCR beta V segments, and most were productive about 90% or about 30% of the time. Among TCR beta chains of equal frequency, HLA-associated ones were more clonally expanded in a later analysis. The authors later found most CMV-associated TCR beta chains appeared HLA-restricted.

The clonotype was recovered from a young woman in good health and CMV-seropositive. The genes are TRBV5-1 and TRBJ1-2; tentatively, D is TRBD1 (6 bases). Sequences were obtained from PBMCs. This chain's CDR3 is CASSAGAGIDGYTF. The DNA of the CDR3 is TGCGCCAGCAGCGCGGGGGCCGGAATAGATGGCTACACCTTC.